The clone carrying this T cell receptor beta chain was counted between two and nine times. This sample is drawn from a study of patients and donors after allogeneic stem cell transplantation. Germline V CDR1 and CDR2: LGHNA, YSLEER. V lost 3 bases, J lost 11 bases, and 7 bases stayed unmatched. CDR3 size: 14 residues. TCRdb used MiXCR to reprocess the RT-PCR reads, holding one entry per CDR3 protein. Among roughly 40,000 distinct CDR3 sequences, about 31% were seen once, and the ten largest hold roughly 70%. This receptor was taken from a human donor who was either an allogeneic HSCT recipient or a stem cell or donor lymphocyte infusion donor (not recorded which). It is not recorded whose cells these are; they may come from a transplant donor. The V gene is TRBV4-3, the J gene TRBJ1-6; 7 bases match TRBD1. The sequenced sample consisted of blood, either unsorted or a sorted T cell fraction (not recorded which). Written as DNA, the CDR3 is TGCGCCAGCAGCCACCCATGGGACAGAGCACCCCTCCACTTT. Translated: CASSHPWDRAPLHF.